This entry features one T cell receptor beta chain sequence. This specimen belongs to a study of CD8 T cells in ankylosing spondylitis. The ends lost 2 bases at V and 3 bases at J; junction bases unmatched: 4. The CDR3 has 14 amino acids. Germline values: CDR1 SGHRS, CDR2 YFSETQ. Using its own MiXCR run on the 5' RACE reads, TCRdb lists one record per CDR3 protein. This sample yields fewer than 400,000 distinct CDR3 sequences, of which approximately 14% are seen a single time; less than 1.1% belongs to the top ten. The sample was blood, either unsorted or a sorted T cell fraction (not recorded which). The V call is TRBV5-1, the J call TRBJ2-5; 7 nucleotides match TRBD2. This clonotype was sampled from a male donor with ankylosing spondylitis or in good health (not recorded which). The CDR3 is CASSFGAGEETQYF. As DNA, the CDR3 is TGCGCCAGCAGCTTCGGGGCGGGGGAAGAGACCCAGTACTTC.